This T cell receptor beta chain is drawn from a study of T cells in Graves' hyperthyroidism and ophthalmopathy (dated by TCRdb to between 2018 and 2021). Notes on the research overall: Peripheral blood was sampled at the time of initial diagnosis, prior to any treatment. TCR Vbeta CDR3 sequencing of 120 to 150 peripheral blood samples (roughly 41 ophthalmopathy, roughly 74 hyperthyroidism and roughly 17 progressor patients) is reported in the paper. Whether ophthalmopathy could be predicted prospectively was tested in an independent validation cohort made up of 18 hyperthyroidism patients plus 17 patients who later progressed to ophthalmopathy. After blood sampling, hyperthyroidism patients were treated with methimazole at a starting dose of 30 mg daily, and ophthalmopathy patients were treated with high-dose intravenous methylprednisolone. A discovery cohort of approximately 97 patients, 43 with Graves' ophthalmopathy and about 58 with stable Graves' hyperthyroidism, was used to find distinguishing TCR V-J signatures. In several Graves' hyperthyroidism patients, the study also compared T-cell repertoires from thyroid tissue with T-cell repertoires from blood. The roughly 94 discovery patients were randomly split 7:3 into training and test sets. Points the paper makes about the study in general: Most expanded thyroid clonotypes (frequency above 0.001) were also found in blood, which suggests that blood repertoires may mirror thyroid immune responses. During validation, the model predicted progression to ophthalmopathy a median of approximately 6.5 months ahead of onset, with around 71% sensitivity and 72% to 85% specificity. A model built on a 13 V-J signature distinguished ophthalmopathy from stable hyperthyroidism, reaching 85% to 90% sensitivity and about 81% specificity in cross-validation and 80%/75% in testing. Sample size was not statistically predetermined, and blinding of investigators to group allocation was not performed.

TCR beta CDR3 regions were amplified from RNA transcripts. A first-round RT-PCR of the TCR CDR3 used the HTBI primer set with the Qiagen OneStep RT-PCR kit. A second multiplex PCR round built the libraries, followed by size selection and purification. Libraries were sequenced paired-end with 100 bp reads on an Illumina HiSeq2000. Per the original workflow: SOAPnuke was used to process the raw data, throwing out any read that contained adapters or uncalled bases, had a mean Phred below 15, or lacked an exact constant-primer or identifier match. High-quality paired reads were merged with COPE v1.2.5, and unique nucleotide sequences were defined as clonotypes. MiTCR v1.1 was used to align clonotypes to the IMGT TRBV, TRBD and TRBJ reference segments. Only V-J combinations with frequency above 0.0001, covering 99% to 99.2% of repertoires, were analysed. A TCS score was defined as the ratio of F50 (clonal expansion) to E x V (chaos), with BLOSUM62-based TCRdist applied between CDR3 peptides within each V-J. Welch's t-statistics and random forest reduced roughly 500 V-J features to around 14, which were used in a naive Bayes classifier (R e1071). TCRdb trimmed the raw reads at Q25, called clones with MiXCR and kept productive beta chains. CDR3 protein duplicates are merged, each entry listing the most common genes and DNA. The V and J calls and clone size are TCRdb's, not the authors'. This sample comprises around 540,000 distinct CDR3 sequences, 16% of them detected only once. Of the sample, 25% to 30% is held by the ten largest clones.

In the ophthalmopathy patients, disease was moderately to severely active, with a Clinical Activity Score of 3 or more, a NOSPECS grade of 4 or more, and a duration of less than 3 months. The study excluded patients with uncontrolled infections, other autoimmune diseases, pregnancy or lactation. Diagnoses relied on clinical symptoms, serum thyroxine and TRAb, thyroid ultrasound and orbital computed tomography. PBMCs were isolated from about 9.1 ml of fresh peripheral blood by Ficoll-Paque density gradient centrifugation. Total RNA was extracted using Trizol reagent, and RNA quality was assessed on an Agilent 2100 Bioanalyzer. The germline V gene gives CDR1 as SNHLY and CDR2 as FYNNEI. Between the V and J ends, shortened by 6 bases and 4 bases respectively, the junction contains 19 bases. From the cysteine through the phenylalanine, the CDR3 covers 15 amino acids. The sequence is cut down to CDR3 DNA, 45 bases in frame from base 1.

This clonotype has at least ten counts. Its antigen specificity is not known. One base away there is no much larger clone; base qualities are not given. Sequencing used blood. The rearrangement combines TRBV2 with TRBJ2-7, with TRBD1 as a weak D call on 6 bases. The sequence was collected from a woman between 25 and 40 years old with Graves' ophthalmopathy. The nucleotide sequence is TGTGCCAGCAGAGACGGGACATGGGATGGTTACGAGCAGTACTTC. Its protein reads: CASRDGTWDGYEQYF.